This entry lists 25 T cell receptor beta chains sequenced from one sample in a study of human T cells and chemical hapten exposure. Total RNA was isolated from unfractionated whole blood. Unique molecular identifiers were affixed to discrete cDNA molecules within the library. TCRdb processed the reads anew with MiXCR; each CDR3 protein has one entry. In the table there are more than 100,000 distinct CDR3 sequences, over 6.5% of which are singletons. Sequenced sample: whole blood. These receptor sequences come from a human donor in good health. Some clones in this sample may be carry-over from other donors' samples.

Ten or more counts support this clonotype. The rearrangement uses TRBV7-9 and TRBJ1-6, with a tentative D call TRBD1 (5 bases). The V and J ends lost 3 bases and 8 bases respectively, with 17 bases between them. The CDR3 covers 16 residues. Germline V gives CDR1 SEHNR, CDR2 FQNEAQ (reference sequence). The CDR3 region has the DNA TGTGCCAGCAGCTTTATGGGGCCGTATGAGGATTCACCCCTCCACTTT. This codes for CASSFMGPYEDSPLHF. The full variable domain, completed using reference TRBV7-9 and TRBJ1-6, is DTGVSQNPRHKITKRGQNVTFRCDPISEHNRLYWYRQTLGQGPEFLTYFQNEAQLEKSRLLSDRFSAERPKGSFSTLEIQRTEQGDSAMYLCASSFMGPYEDSPLHFGNGTRLTVT.

The chain has TRBV20-1 and TRBJ1-1; possibly TRBD1 for D (5 bases). V was clipped by 3 bases and J by 1 base, with 12 bases between them. The CDR3 is made up of 14 amino acids. CDR1 is DFQATT and CDR2 is SNEGSKA in the germline V gene (reference sequence). Here the CDR3 reads CSARGRDWNTEAFF. CDR3 in DNA: TGCAGTGCTAGGGGCAGGGATTGGAACACTGAAGCTTTCTTT.

In its sample, this clonotype was seen many times. This sequence joins TRBV29-1 and TRBJ2-2; tentatively, D is TRBD2 (6 bases). From germline, CDR1 is SQVTM and CDR2 ANQGSEA. Trimming took off 5 bases at V and 1 base at J, with 11 bases between the two ends. The CDR3 consists of 14 residues. CDR3 bases: TGCAGCGTTTTGGGGACTCGGAACACCGGGGAGCTGTTTTTT. This gives the protein CSVLGTRNTGELFF.

The chain joins TRBV6-5 to TRBJ2-1; a possible D gene is TRBD2 (6 bases). Germline CDR1 and CDR2: MNHEY and SVGAGI. This CDR3 is built from 13 residues. V shed 5 bases and J shed 7 bases, with 12 bases lying between them. Here the CDR3 reads CASSGAGGNEQFF. CDR3 bases: TGTGCCAGCAGTGGGGCCGGGGGAAATGAGCAGTTCTTC.

The V and J genes are TRBV7-9 and TRBJ1-2; 9 bases are shared with TRBD1. Germline assignment: CDR1 SEHNR and CDR2 FQNEAQ (reference sequence). Unmatched junction bases numbered 6, after V lost 3 bases and J lost 7 bases. The CDR3 has 14 residues. Here the CDR3 DNA reads TGTGCCAGCAGCTTGACAGGGGGAGGCTCTGGCTACACCTTC. Translation gives CASSLTGGGSGYTF.

This clonotype has more than one count but fewer than ten. This chain connects TRBV6-5 to TRBJ1-1, with 8 bases fitting TRBD1. Trimming removed 5 bases from V and 1 base from J; junction bases left unmatched: 9. The germline CDR1 and CDR2 sequences are MNHEY and SVGAGI. The CDR3 length is 16 residues. As DNA, the CDR3 is TGTGCCAGCAGTCGTCGACAGGGGCCGAAGAACACTGAAGCTTTCTTT. It encodes CASSRRQGPKNTEAFF.

This clonotype has at least ten counts. The chain combines TRBV6-5 with TRBJ1-4, with 9 bases identical to TRBD1. The V gene's germline CDR1 is MNHEY and CDR2 SVGAGI. V lost 4 bases to trimming and J lost 8 bases; unmatched junction nucleotides: 2. This CDR3 has 13 residues. The CDR3 region has the DNA TGTGCCAGCAGTTTCGGGACAGGGGAAAAACTGTTTTTT. This translates into CASSFGTGEKLFF.

The chain combines TRBV11-3 with TRBJ2-7; 8 nucleotides align to TRBD2. Germline loops: CDR1 SGHNT, CDR2 YENEEA. The CDR3 contains 15 residues. Trimming cost V 5 bases and J 0 bases; bases outside gene matches: 6. CDR3 DNA sequence: TGTGCCAGCAGCCGAAATAGCGGGGCCTCCTACGAGCAGTACTTC. This sequence encodes CASSRNSGASYEQYF.

This clonotype was found many times. The V and J genes are TRBV29-1 and TRBJ1-6; 9 bases line up with TRBD1. CDR3 length: 14 amino acids. V trimming: 7 bases; J trimming: 7 bases; junction bases outside the gene matches: 8. Germline-derived CDR1 and CDR2 are SQVTM and ANQGSEA. In DNA form, the CDR3 reads TGCAGCGCTAGCACAGGGGGCCGAAATTCACCCCTCCACTTT. It translates to CSASTGGRNSPLHF.

This clonotype was observed at least ten times. This chain uses TRBV3-1 with TRBJ1-1; no definite D call. The CDR3 covers 13 residues. Germline CDR1 LGHDT, CDR2 YNNKEL (reference sequence). Trimming took 0 bases from V and 11 from J, leaving 13 bases between them. The CDR3 loop reads CASSQDGFPGAFF. CDR3 coding DNA: TGTGCCAGCAGCCAAGACGGGTTCCCTGGGGCTTTCTTT.

DNA for the CDR3: TGTGCCAGCAGTGCAGCACAGGGGGCGCGAAGTGGCTACACCTTC. This encodes CASSAAQGARSGYTF. The rearrangement links TRBV6-2 or TRBV6-3 to TRBJ1-2; 9 nucleotides match TRBD1. Germline-derived CDR1 and CDR2 are MNHEY and SVGEGT. CDR3 length: 15 amino acids. The V and J ends lost 5 bases and 7 bases, in that order; junction bases with no gene match: 11.

This rearrangement joins TRBV19 to TRBJ2-1; 8 bases map to TRBD2. The CDR3 has 15 amino acids. Germline V gene sequence: CDR1 LNHDA, CDR2 SQIVND (reference sequence). V was clipped by 7 bases and J by 4 bases; unmatched bases: 9. In DNA form, the CDR3 reads TGTGCCAGTACCCTTACGGGGGGGCTATACAATGAGCAGTTCTTC. Translating gives CASTLTGGLYNEQFF.

This clonotype was observed a handful of times. CDR3 sequence (DNA): TGTGCCAGCAGTTACACAGGGGGGGATAAAGAGACCCAGTACTTC. This translates into CASSYTGGDKETQYF. The chain couples TRBV6-6 to TRBJ2-5; D may be TRBD1 (8 bases). CDR3 size: 15 residues. Germline V gene sequence: CDR1 MNHNY, CDR2 SVGAGI (reference sequence). V lost 2 bases, J lost 3 bases, and 13 bases lay in between.

This clonotype was recorded many times. The genes are TRBV6-2 or TRBV6-3 and TRBJ2-7; D might be TRBD1 (6 bases). V was trimmed by 0 bases and J by 6 bases, leaving 15 bases between them. Germline CDR1 MNHEY, CDR2 SVGEGT. The CDR3 has 15 amino acids. DNA of the CDR3: TGTGCCAGCAGTTACTCTTCCAGGGGAAGGGTCGAGCAGTACTTC. Translated: CASSYSSRGRVEQYF.

As to this clonotype: A much larger clone differs from this one at a single base, so this may be a read error. The gene calls are TRBV7-2 and TRBJ2-7; unclear D gene. Per the germline V gene, CDR1 is SGHTA and CDR2 is FQGNSA. V was cut by 5 bases and J by 9 bases, with 20 bases left in between. CDR3 size: 14 residues. The CDR3 DNA is TGTGCCAGCAGCCACCCGGGCAGCCCGAGGTTGCAGTACTTC. Its protein product is CASSHPGSPRLQYF. Based on the CDR3 plus reference TRBV7-2 and TRBJ2-7, the full variable domain is GAGVSQSPSNKVTEKGKDVELRCDPISGHTALYWYRQSLGQGLEFLIYFQGNSAPDKSGLPSDRFSAERTGGSVSTLTIQRTQQEDSAVYLCASSHPGSPRLQYFGPGTRLTVT.

The V and J genes are TRBV7-3 and TRBJ2-2; 7 nucleotides match TRBD1. Trimming took 6 bases from V and 6 from J; bases not matched to a gene: 4. The CDR3 runs 13 residues. The germline CDR1 and CDR2 sequences are SGHTA and FQGTGA. CDR3 residues: CASRLGGAGELFF. The CDR3, as DNA: TGTGCCAGCAGATTAGGGGGCGCCGGGGAGCTGTTTTTT.

The chain uses TRBV4-3 and TRBJ2-5, with D uncertain. Per the germline V gene, CDR1 is LGHNA and CDR2 is YSLEER. The CDR3 consists of 13 residues. V was trimmed by 1 base and J by 5 bases, leaving 8 bases between them. In DNA form, the CDR3 reads TGCGCCAGCAGCCAAGGAACTGGGGAGACCCAGTACTTC. It is translated as CASSQGTGETQYF.

Only a few counts were recorded for this clonotype. The chain employs TRBV12-3 or TRBV12-4 and TRBJ2-5, with D possibly matching TRBD1 (6 bases). The CDR3 runs to 15 residues. Trimming took 3 bases from V and 4 from J, leaving 15 bases between them. DNA for the CDR3: TGTGCCAGCAGTTTGGGTAACAGGGTGAGAGAGACCCAGTACTTC. This encodes CASSLGNRVRETQYF.

This clonotype has ten or more counts. This rearrangement joins TRBV7-6 to TRBJ2-2; 10 bases align to TRBD2. V was clipped by 4 bases and J by 4 bases; unmatched bases: 6. The CDR3 spans 16 residues. In germline, CDR1 is SGHVS, CDR2 FNYEAQ. Written as DNA, the CDR3 is TGTGCCAGCAGCTCGGGACTAGCGACAACCACCGGGGAGCTGTTTTTT. Its protein product is CASSSGLATTTGELFF.

V usage is TRBV29-1 and J usage is TRBJ2-1; possible D gene TRBD1, 5 bases. The germline V gene encodes CDR1 SQVTM and CDR2 ANQGSEA. The CDR3 is 13 amino acids. Trimming pared 7 bases from V and 10 bases from J, leaving 20 bases between. The DNA of the CDR3 is TGCAGCGGCGCCTCAAGCCCCGACAGAGAGCAGTTCTTC. This translates into CSGASSPDREQFF.

The gene calls are TRBV6-5 and TRBJ1-5; D is uncertain. This CDR3 has 14 residues. In germline, CDR1 is MNHEY, CDR2 SVGAGI. V was cut by 6 bases and J by 4 bases, with 13 bases left in between. The CDR3 region is CASRRPQFNQPQHF. The DNA of the CDR3 is TGTGCCAGCAGGCGGCCTCAATTTAATCAGCCCCAGCATTTT.

This clonotype was seen repeatedly, ten times or more. This chain connects TRBV5-1 to TRBJ1-1, with D maybe TRBD1 (6 bases). In germline, CDR1 is SGHRS, CDR2 YFSETQ. The CDR3 is 15 amino acids. V lost 3 bases and J 5 bases, leaving 17 bases between the germline ends. The CDR3 here is CASSSWPGVGTEAFF. Written as DNA, the CDR3 is TGCGCCAGCAGCTCCTGGCCAGGGGTAGGAACTGAAGCTTTCTTT.

This clonotype was seen repeatedly, ten times or more. The rearrangement joins TRBV9 to TRBJ1-1; D gene uncertain. The CDR3 length is 15 residues. Germline V lookup: CDR1 SGDLS, CDR2 YYNGEE. Trimming removed 2 bases at V and 6 bases at J, with 17 bases between. In DNA form, the CDR3 reads TGTGCCAGCAGCGTGACCGCTGAGGCTAATGCTGAAGCTTTCTTT. Protein sequence: CASSVTAEANAEAFF.

This clonotype turned up a few times. The rearrangement uses TRBV5-1 and TRBJ1-1; 7 bases align to TRBD1. From germline, CDR1 is SGHRS and CDR2 YFSETQ. Trimming removed 4 bases from V and 4 bases from J; junction bases left unmatched: 13. This CDR3 has 16 amino acids. The CDR3 protein is CASSPINRGGGTEAFF. The CDR3 nucleotides read TGCGCCAGCAGCCCCATTAACAGGGGAGGAGGCACTGAAGCTTTCTTT.

This clonotype was detected many times. The rearrangement links TRBV19 to TRBJ2-7, with D possibly matching TRBD2 (5 bases). The CDR3 has 13 residues. Trimming removed 1 base at V and 3 bases at J, with 7 bases between. Germline V gives CDR1 LNHDA, CDR2 SQIVND (reference sequence). The CDR3 coding sequence is TGTGCCAGTAGTATAGCACGGGACTACGAGCAGTACTTC. Amino acids: CASSIARDYEQYF. Drawing the rest from reference TRBV19 and TRBJ2-7, the complete variable domain is DGGITQSPKYLFRKEGQNVTLSCEQNLNHDAMYWYRQDPGQGLRLIYYSQIVNDFQKGDIAEGYSVSREKKESFPLTVTSAQKNPTAFYLCASSIARDYEQYFGPGTRLTVT.